The 18 T cell receptor beta chains reported below all come from one sample, sequenced in a study of T cells in Graves' hyperthyroidism and ophthalmopathy. RNA transcripts served as the template for amplifying TCR beta CDR3 regions. The TCR CDR3 first-round RT-PCR relied on the HTBI primer set. TCRdb itself ran the multiplex PCR reads through MiXCR, one entry per CDR3 protein. Of more than 300,000 distinct CDR3 sequences listed, roughly 17% are singletons. What was sequenced was blood. These TCRs come from a woman under 40 with Graves' hyperthyroidism that later progressed to Graves' ophthalmopathy.

This clonotype was counted many times. The V call is TRBV30, the J call TRBJ1-6; unclear D gene. From germline, CDR1 is GTSNPN and CDR2 SVGIG (reference sequence). The CDR3 has 13 amino acids. The V and J ends lost 0 bases and 5 bases respectively, with 5 bases between them. The DNA of the CDR3 is TGTGCCTGGAGTGTCCTAAATAATTCACCCCTCCACTTT. This codes for CAWSVLNNSPLHF.

In its sample, this clonotype was seen a few times. The chain has TRBV19 and TRBJ1-5; 7 bases map to TRBD1. The J segment lost 3 bases and the V segment lost 4 bases, leaving 9 bases of the junction unmatched. CDR3 length: 16 amino acids. The germline V gene has CDR1 LNHDA and CDR2 SQIVND (reference sequence). CDR3 amino acids: CASSTRQGWDNQPQHF. The CDR3 DNA reads as TGTGCCAGTAGTACCAGACAGGGATGGGACAATCAGCCCCAGCATTTT.

This sequence joins TRBV2 and TRBJ2-7; D ambiguous. Between the trimmed V and J ends, which lost 1 base and 3 bases, there was a span of 7 bases. The CDR3 loop spans 13 amino acids. The germline V gene has CDR1 SNHLY and CDR2 FYNNEI. This chain's CDR3 is CASSEETDYEQYF. The CDR3 DNA reads TGTGCCAGCAGTGAAGAAACAGACTACGAGCAGTACTTC.

Worth noting for this clonotype: A read error may be the cause here, since a much bigger clone is one base away. The chain links TRBV7-2 to TRBJ2-1, with a weak D call TRBD2 (6 bases). The germline gives CDR1 SGHTA, CDR2 FQGNSA. V lost 5 bases and J 8 bases, leaving 16 bases between the germline ends. The CDR3 covers 14 residues. The CDR3 DNA reads TGTGCCAGCAGCCCGAGGCGGGGCTTCGATGAGCAGTTCTTC. Protein sequence: CASSPRRGFDEQFF.

This clonotype was recorded many times. V and J are TRBV20-1 and TRBJ2-7; D not certain. This CDR3 has 14 amino acids. V was shortened by 0 bases and J by 0 bases, with 9 bases between the two germline ends. Germline assignment: CDR1 DFQATT and CDR2 SNEGSKA (reference sequence). For the CDR3, the DNA is TGCAGTGCTAGAGATCTCCGGGCCTCCTACGAGCAGTACTTC. It codes for CSARDLRASYEQYF.

Ten or more counts support this clonotype. The chain employs TRBV6-2 or TRBV6-3 and TRBJ2-2; D remains unclear. Trimming left V 2 bases short and J 5 bases short, with 6 bases between. The CDR3 sequence is 13 residues long. Looked up from germline, CDR1 is MNHEY and CDR2 is SVGEGT. The CDR3 DNA reads as TGTGCCAGCAGTTACGCCCGTACCGGGGAGCTGTTTTTT. It encodes CASSYARTGELFF.

This clonotype was seen a few times. This chain uses TRBV4-1 with TRBJ2-2, with 10 bases matching TRBD1. Germline V gene data show CDR1 as MGHRA and CDR2 as YSYEKL. Losses at the gene ends were 0 bases for V and 4 bases for J; bases not matched to a gene: 5. This CDR3 contains 17 residues. CDR3 DNA: TGCGCCAGCAGCCAAGACTGGACAGGGGGTATCACCGGGGAGCTGTTTTTT. This encodes CASSQDWTGGITGELFF.

This clonotype was seen at least ten times. V and J are TRBV27 and TRBJ1-1, with TRBD1 identical over 7 bases. This CDR3 has 18 residues. V lost 2 bases, J lost 1 base, and 13 bases stayed unmatched. Germline V CDR1 and CDR2: MNHEY, SMNVEV (reference sequence). CDR3 in DNA: TGTGCCAGCAGTTTAAGACGGACAGGCCGGACCTGGAACACTGAAGCTTTCTTT. Protein product: CASSLRRTGRTWNTEAFF.

The chain links TRBV30 to TRBJ1-5; the D is unclear. This CDR3 is built from 14 residues. The germline V and J ends were trimmed by 0 bases and 3 bases, with 9 bases remaining between them. The V gene's germline CDR1 is GTSNPN and CDR2 SVGIG (reference sequence). The DNA of the CDR3 is TGTGCCTGGAGTGTAGCAGAGAACAATCAGCCCCAGCATTTT. Translation gives CAWSVAENNQPQHF.

J is TRBJ2-2 and V is TRBV7-9, with no clear D. The germline V gene has CDR1 SEHNR and CDR2 FQNEAQ (reference sequence). The length of the CDR3 is 13 residues. V lost 9 bases and J lost 2, with 10 bases in between. CDR3 nucleotide sequence: TGTGCCAGACGAAATCAAAACACCGGGGAGCTGTTTTTT. This encodes CARRNQNTGELFF.

The chain joins TRBV7-8 to TRBJ2-7, with D possibly being TRBD2 (6 bases). From germline, CDR1 is SGHVS and CDR2 FQNEAQ. This CDR3 region has 15 residues. V was shortened by 3 bases and J by 3 bases, with 15 bases between the two germline ends. Here the CDR3 reads CASSFGGSAVYEQYF. The CDR3 bases are TGTGCCAGCAGCTTCGGGGGATCAGCAGTCTACGAGCAGTACTTC.

This clonotype was observed many times. The CDR3 sequence is CASSRGTGGASQHF. The DNA for the CDR3 is TGCGCCAGCAGCCGCGGGACAGGGGGCGCCTCCCAGCATTTT. The chain uses TRBV5-1 and TRBJ1-5, with 12 bases fitting TRBD1. Looked up from germline, CDR1 is SGHRS and CDR2 is YFSETQ. After removal of 4 bases from V and 11 bases from J, the junction contained 7 bases not matched to a gene. There are 14 residues in the CDR3.

At least ten counts were recorded for this clonotype. V is TRBV24-1 and J is TRBJ2-1; TRBD1 aligns across 9 bases. Unmatched junction bases numbered 6, after V lost 3 bases and J lost 7 bases. CDR1 KGHDR and CDR2 SFDVKD come from the germline V gene. The CDR3 length is 15 residues. CDR3 region: CATSDAGTGWNEQFF. As DNA, the CDR3 is TGTGCCACCAGTGATGCCGGGACAGGGTGGAATGAGCAGTTCTTC.

The genes are TRBV12-3 or TRBV12-4 and TRBJ1-1, with 7 bases matching TRBD1. The CDR3 loop spans 17 amino acids. J gave up 0 bases and V 2 bases, and 9 bases lay outside the gene matches. In nucleotides, the CDR3 is TGTGCCAGCAGTTTAAAGTTCGGGACAGATTTGAACACTGAAGCTTTCTTT. Amino acids: CASSLKFGTDLNTEAFF.

This clonotype was recorded many times. The chain carries TRBV6-1 and TRBJ2-7; TRBD1 aligns across 11 bases. Germline CDR1 reads MNHNS; CDR2 reads SASEGT. CDR3 size: 14 residues. V lost 7 bases to trimming and J lost 6 bases; unmatched junction nucleotides: 8. Here the CDR3 DNA reads TGTGCCAGCACTCAGGACAGGGGGCATCGCGAGCAGTACTTC. Translating it yields CASTQDRGHREQYF.

This clonotype was observed at least ten times. The rearrangement uses TRBV11-1 and TRBJ2-7, with D possibly being TRBD1 (6 bases). The CDR3 is 14 residues long. V lost 6 bases and J 7 bases, leaving 19 bases between the germline ends. Per germline, CDR1 SGHAT and CDR2 FQDESV (reference sequence). The chain's CDR3 is CASSFILTGGEQYF. The DNA of the CDR3 is TGTGCCAGCAGTTTTATTTTGACAGGCGGGGAGCAGTACTTC.

This clonotype was counted at least ten times. The gene calls are TRBV5-1 and TRBJ2-7, with 12 bases lining up with TRBD1. V lost 4 bases and J lost 4; bases outside the gene matches: 6. The germline CDR1 and CDR2 sequences are SGHRS and YFSETQ. CDR3 size: 15 residues. The DNA for the CDR3 is TGCGCCAGCAGCGAGGGACAGGGGGCGCGGTACGAGCAGTACTTC. Protein product: CASSEGQGARYEQYF.

This clonotype was observed a single time. The V gene is TRBV11-2, the J gene TRBJ2-1; D call uncertain. The V and J ends lost 1 base and 6 bases respectively, with 7 bases between them. The CDR3 covers 13 residues. Germline CDR1 SGHAT, CDR2 FQNNGV. As DNA, the CDR3 is TGTGCCAGCAGCTTAGGGGTATCCAATGAGCAGTTCTTC. Residues: CASSLGVSNEQFF.